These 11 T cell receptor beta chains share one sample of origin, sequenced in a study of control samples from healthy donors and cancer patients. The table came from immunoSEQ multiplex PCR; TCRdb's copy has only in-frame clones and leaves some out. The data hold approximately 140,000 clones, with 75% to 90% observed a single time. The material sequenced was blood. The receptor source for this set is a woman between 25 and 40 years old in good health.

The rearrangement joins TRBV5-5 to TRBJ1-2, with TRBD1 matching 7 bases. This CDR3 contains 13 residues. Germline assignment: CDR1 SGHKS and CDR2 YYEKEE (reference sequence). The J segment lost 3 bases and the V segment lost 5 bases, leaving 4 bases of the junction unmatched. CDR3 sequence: CASSPGGDYGYTF. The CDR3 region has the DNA TGTGCCAGCAGTCCAGGGGGGGACTATGGCTACACCTTC.

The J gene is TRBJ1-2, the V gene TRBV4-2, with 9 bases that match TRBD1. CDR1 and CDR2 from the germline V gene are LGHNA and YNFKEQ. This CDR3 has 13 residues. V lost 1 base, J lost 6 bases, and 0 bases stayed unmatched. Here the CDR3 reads CASSQGTGDGYTF. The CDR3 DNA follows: TGTGCCAGCAGCCAAGGGACAGGGGATGGCTACACCTTC.

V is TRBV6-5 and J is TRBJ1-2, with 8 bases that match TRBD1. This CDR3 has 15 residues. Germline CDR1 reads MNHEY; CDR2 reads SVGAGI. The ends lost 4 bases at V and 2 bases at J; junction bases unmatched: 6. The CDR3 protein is CASSSPGTGNYGYTF. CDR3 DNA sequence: TGTGCCAGCAGTTCCCCCGGGACAGGAAACTATGGCTACACCTTC.

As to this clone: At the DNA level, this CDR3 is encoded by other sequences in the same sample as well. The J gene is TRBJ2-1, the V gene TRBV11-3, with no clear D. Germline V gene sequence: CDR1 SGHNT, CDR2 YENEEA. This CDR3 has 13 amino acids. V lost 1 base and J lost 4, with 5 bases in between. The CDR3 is CASSLASYNEQFF. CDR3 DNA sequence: TGTGCCAGCAGCTTAGCGAGTTACAATGAGCAGTTCTTC.

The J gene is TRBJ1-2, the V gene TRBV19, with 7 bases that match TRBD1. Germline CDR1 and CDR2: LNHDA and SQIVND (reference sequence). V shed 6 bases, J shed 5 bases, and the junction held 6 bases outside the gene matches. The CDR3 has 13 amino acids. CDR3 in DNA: TGTGCCAGTAGACGACAGGGCGTGTATGGCTACACCTTC. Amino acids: CASRRQGVYGYTF.

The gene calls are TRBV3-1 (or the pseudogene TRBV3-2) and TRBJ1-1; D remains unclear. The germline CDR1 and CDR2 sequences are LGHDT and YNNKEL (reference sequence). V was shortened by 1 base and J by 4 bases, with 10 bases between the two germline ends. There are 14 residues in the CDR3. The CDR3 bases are TGTGCCAGCAGCCAAGTTCAGGCTGGCACTGAAGCTTTCTTT. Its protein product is CASSQVQAGTEAFF.

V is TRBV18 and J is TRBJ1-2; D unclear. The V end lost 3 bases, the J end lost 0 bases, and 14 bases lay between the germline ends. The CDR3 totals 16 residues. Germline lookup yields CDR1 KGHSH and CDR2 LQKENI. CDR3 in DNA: TGTGCCAGCTCACCGTCGTCCCGGGGAACTAACTATGGCTACACCTTC. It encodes CASSPSSRGTNYGYTF.

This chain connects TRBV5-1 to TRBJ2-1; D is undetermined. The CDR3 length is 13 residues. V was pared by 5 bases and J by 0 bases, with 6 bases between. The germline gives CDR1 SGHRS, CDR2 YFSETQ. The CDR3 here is CASRSSSYNEQFF. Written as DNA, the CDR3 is TGCGCCAGCAGATCTAGCTCCTACAATGAGCAGTTCTTC.

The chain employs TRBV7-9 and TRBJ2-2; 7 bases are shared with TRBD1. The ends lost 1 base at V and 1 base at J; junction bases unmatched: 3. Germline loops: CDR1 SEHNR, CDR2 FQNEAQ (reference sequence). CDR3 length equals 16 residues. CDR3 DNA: TGTGCCAGCAGCTTAGAGGGACAGAAGAACACCGGGGAGCTGTTTTTT. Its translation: CASSLEGQKNTGELFF.

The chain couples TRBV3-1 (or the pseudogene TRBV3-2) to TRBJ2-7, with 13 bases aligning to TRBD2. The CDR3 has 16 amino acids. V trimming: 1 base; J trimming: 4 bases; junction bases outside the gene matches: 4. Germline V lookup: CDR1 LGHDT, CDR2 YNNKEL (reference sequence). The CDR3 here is CASSQGLAGGIYEQYF. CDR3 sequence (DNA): TGTGCCAGCAGCCAAGGACTAGCGGGAGGCATATACGAGCAGTACTTC.

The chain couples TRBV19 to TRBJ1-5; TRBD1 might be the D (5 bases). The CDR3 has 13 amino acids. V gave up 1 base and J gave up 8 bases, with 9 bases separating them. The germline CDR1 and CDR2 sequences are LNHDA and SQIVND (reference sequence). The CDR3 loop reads CASSIAGFEPQHF. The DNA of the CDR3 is TGTGCCAGTAGTATAGCAGGGTTTGAGCCCCAGCATTTT.